The 9 T cell receptor beta chains below were found in one sample sequenced in a study of blood T cell repertoires in COVID-19. Using immunoSEQ multiplex PCR, the repertoire was profiled, and TCRdb retains in-frame clones only, with some absent. This sample yields under 150,000 clones, of which approximately 85% are seen a single time; 10% to 15% belongs to the top ten. The material sequenced was peripheral blood. The origin of the receptors is a human donor in a cohort sampled during active COVID-19.

J is TRBJ1-2 and V is TRBV9, with D possibly matching TRBD1 (5 bases). The ends were cut back, 3 bases at V and 1 base at J, with 19 bases in the middle. Germline assignment: CDR1 SGDLS and CDR2 YYNGEE. This CDR3 has 17 amino acids. CDR3 loop: CASSALGRQPYNYGYTF. Here the CDR3 DNA reads TGTGCCAGCAGCGCCCTTGGCCGACAGCCTTATAACTATGGCTACACCTTC.

The chain carries TRBV29-1 and TRBJ1-1; tentatively, D is TRBD1 (5 bases). The germline gives CDR1 SQVTM, CDR2 ANQGSEA. V was cut by 1 base and J by 1 base, with 16 bases left in between. The CDR3 consists of 16 residues. CDR3 bases: TGCAGCGTTGAAGCCCGGGGGGGTGTAGGGAACACTGAAGCTTTCTTT. Encoded protein: CSVEARGGVGNTEAFF.

This rearrangement joins TRBV15 to TRBJ1-1; TRBD1 might be the D (5 bases). The ends were cut back, 0 bases at V and 10 bases at J, with 12 bases in the middle. The V gene's germline CDR1 is LNHNV and CDR2 YYDKDF (reference sequence). The CDR3 is 13 amino acids. The CDR3 region is CATSREGVGRAFF. The DNA for the CDR3 is TGTGCCACCAGCAGAGAAGGGGTTGGGCGAGCTTTCTTT.

The genes are TRBV4-2 and TRBJ2-2, with D perhaps TRBD2 (5 bases). The V gene lost 3 bases and the J gene lost 0 bases, with 11 bases spanning the gap. The CDR3 contains 16 residues. From germline, CDR1 is LGHNA and CDR2 YNFKEQ. This CDR3 reads CASSQQWESNTGELFF. The CDR3, as DNA: TGTGCCAGCAGCCAGCAGTGGGAGTCGAACACCGGGGAGCTGTTTTTT.

The rearrangement uses TRBV4-1 and TRBJ2-7, with 9 nucleotides matching TRBD1. The CDR3 covers 15 residues. The ends lost 3 bases at V and 3 bases at J; junction bases unmatched: 6. CDR1 and CDR2 (germline): MGHRA, YSYEKL. CDR3 sequence: CASSQNPGQGYEQYF. CDR3 in DNA: TGCGCCAGCAGCCAGAATCCGGGACAGGGCTACGAGCAGTACTTC.

The chain employs TRBV15 and TRBJ2-3; TRBD2 matches at 9 bases. CDR1 is LNHNV, CDR2 YYDKDF, per germline (reference sequence). V shed 3 bases, J shed 2 bases, and the junction held 6 bases outside the gene matches. The length of the CDR3 is 16 residues. CDR3 amino acids: CATSRGRLADTDTQYF. The CDR3, as DNA: TGTGCCACCAGCAGGGGTCGACTAGCGGACACAGATACGCAGTATTTT. Supplemented by reference TRBV15 and TRBJ2-3, the full variable domain reads DAMVIQNPRYQVTQFGKPVTLSCSQTLNHNVMYWYQQKSSQAPKLLFHYYDKDFNNEADTPDNFQSRRPNTSFCFLDIRSPGLGDTAMYLCATSRGRLADTDTQYFGPGTRLTVL.

This clone was counted a single time. CDR3 residues: CASSYGLAGGEETQYF. CDR3 coding DNA: TGCGCCAGCAGCTACGGACTAGCGGGGGGAGAAGAGACCCAGTACTTC. The chain links TRBV5-1 to TRBJ2-5; 14 bases are shared with TRBD2. Germline loops: CDR1 SGHRS, CDR2 YFSETQ. V was pared by 3 bases and J by 3 bases, with 4 bases of the junction left unmatched. The CDR3 has 16 amino acids.

The chain employs TRBV11-2 and TRBJ2-7; 8 nucleotides agree with TRBD2. This CDR3 is built from 14 residues. V shed 5 bases, J shed 2 bases, and the junction held 5 bases outside the gene matches. Germline CDR1 is SGHAT and CDR2 is FQNNGV. CDR3 loop: CASSRGGGTYEQYF. The CDR3 region has the DNA TGTGCCAGCAGCCGTGGCGGGGGGACCTACGAGCAGTACTTC.

This chain links TRBV7-6 with TRBJ1-2; perhaps TRBD1 as D (6 bases). Germline loops: CDR1 SGHVS, CDR2 FNYEAQ. V lost 4 bases, J lost 4 bases, and 10 bases lay in between. The CDR3 is made up of 13 amino acids. Written as DNA, the CDR3 is TGTGCCAGCAGCTCCAGGGGCGGCTATGGCTACACCTTC. Protein sequence: CASSSRGGYGYTF. The whole variable domain, remainder taken from reference TRBV7-6 and TRBJ1-2, is GAGVSQSPRYKVTKRGQDVALRCDPISGHVSLYWYRQALGQGPEFLTYFNYEAQQDKSGLPNDRFSAERPEGSISTLTIQRTEQRDSAMYRCASSSRGGYGYTFGSGTRLTVV.